These 17 T cell receptor beta chains were sequenced from one sample in a study of blood T cell repertoires in COVID-19. The repertoire was sequenced with immunoSEQ multiplex PCR; TCRdb's copy has only in-frame clones and lacks some. This table holds around 140,000 clones, almost 90% found once. Material for sequencing was peripheral blood. These receptors were collected from a woman aged 60-75 years with acute or convalescent COVID-19.

The chain employs TRBV15 and TRBJ2-3; the match to TRBD2 covers 16 bases. V lost 2 bases, J lost 4 bases, and 6 bases stayed unmatched. In germline, CDR1 is LNHNV, CDR2 YYDKDF (reference sequence). CDR3 length: 18 residues. The CDR3 nucleotides read TGTGCCACCAGCAGAAAAGGGACTAGCGGGGGGGCCGCAGATACGCAGTATTTT. The encoded protein is CATSRKGTSGGAADTQYF.

V and J are TRBV29-1 and TRBJ2-3, with TRBD2 matching over 8 bases. V dropped 6 bases and J dropped 1; count of bases not matched to a gene: 3. Germline CDR1 is SQVTM and CDR2 is ANQGSEA. This CDR3 is built from 13 residues. CDR3 coding DNA: TGCAGCGTCCGAGCGGGGGGCACAGATACGCAGTATTTT. It yields the protein CSVRAGGTDTQYF.

This clone was counted once. Other DNA sequences within the sample encode an identical CDR3. V is TRBV5-1 and J is TRBJ2-1; D gene uncertain. With 1 base removed from V and 0 bases from J, the gap between germline ends came to 8 bases. The CDR3 consists of 15 residues. Germline V lookup: CDR1 SGHRS, CDR2 YFSETQ. The DNA of the CDR3 is TGCGCCAGCAGCTTGTTTCCCAGCTCCTACAATGAGCAGTTCTTC. Translated: CASSLFPSSYNEQFF.

Comments on this clone: Germline and junction disagree at one end, which may indicate a read error. This rearrangement joins TRBV7-7 to TRBJ2-2; perhaps TRBD1 as D (7 bases). There are 20 residues in the CDR3. CDR1 is SSHAT and CDR2 is FNYEAQ in the germline V gene (reference sequence). The CDR3 protein is CASSLALLREQGRITGELFF. The CDR3 region has the DNA TGTGCTAGCAGCTTAGCCTTGTTGAGGGAACAGGGGAGGATCACCGGGGAGCTGTTTTTT.

The gene calls are TRBV28 and TRBJ2-3, with 11 bases that match TRBD1. The CDR3 extends over 16 amino acids. V lost 6 bases, J lost 1 base, and 6 bases stayed unmatched. CDR1 is MDHEN and CDR2 is SYDVKM in the germline V gene. CDR3 in amino acids: CASRGQGAGGTDTQYF. DNA for the CDR3: TGTGCCAGCAGAGGACAGGGGGCGGGGGGCACAGATACGCAGTATTTT. Full variable domain (outside the CDR3, taken from reference TRBV28 and TRBJ2-3): DVKVTQSSRYLVKRTGEKVFLECVQDMDHENMFWYRQDPGLGLRLIYFSYDVKMKEKGDIPEGYSVSREKKERFSLILESASTNQTSMYLCASRGQGAGGTDTQYFGPGTRLTVL.

The chain links TRBV19 to TRBJ2-1, with TRBD2 matching 15 bases. V trimming: 5 bases; J trimming: 3 bases; junction bases outside the gene matches: 8. The CDR3 is 18 amino acids. Germline values: CDR1 LNHDA, CDR2 SQIVND (reference sequence). The CDR3 here is CASSLQGLAGGHYNEQFF. DNA for the CDR3: TGTGCCAGTAGTCTTCAAGGACTAGCGGGGGGGCACTACAATGAGCAGTTCTTC.

The V and J genes are TRBV3-1 (or the pseudogene TRBV3-2) and TRBJ2-7, with 8 bases identical to TRBD1. V lost 3 bases and J lost 0; bases outside the gene matches: 4. This CDR3 is 15 amino acids long. From germline, CDR1 is LGHDT and CDR2 YNNKEL (reference sequence). CDR3 loop: CASSHGQGSSYEQYF. The CDR3 DNA reads TGTGCCAGCAGCCACGGACAGGGCAGCTCCTACGAGCAGTACTTC.

The V and J genes are TRBV3-1 (or the pseudogene TRBV3-2) and TRBJ2-1; 12 nucleotides agree with TRBD1. Per the germline V gene, CDR1 is LGHDT and CDR2 is YNNKEL (reference sequence). V lost 4 bases to trimming and J lost 7 bases; unmatched junction nucleotides: 8. This CDR3 has 16 amino acids. DNA of the CDR3: TGTGCCAGCAGCCCGCCGGGACAGGGGGCTTGGAATGAGCAGTTCTTC. It specifies CASSPPGQGAWNEQFF.

The chain carries TRBV9 and TRBJ1-1; 7 bases map to TRBD1. V shed 6 bases and J 1 base; nucleotides not matched to a gene: 6. The CDR3 runs 14 residues. CDR1 and CDR2 from the germline V gene are SGDLS and YYNGEE. The CDR3 sequence is CASTKDRENTEAFF. The CDR3 DNA sequence: TGTGCCAGCACCAAAGACAGGGAGAACACTGAAGCTTTCTTT.

V usage is TRBV7-2 and J usage is TRBJ2-3; D is undetermined. Germline values: CDR1 SGHTA, CDR2 FQGNSA. Trimming took off 3 bases at V and 5 bases at J, with 15 bases between the two ends. CDR3 length: 15 amino acids. The CDR3 protein is CASSLAAQLGDTQYF. CDR3 nucleotides: TGTGCCAGCAGCTTGGCGGCGCAATTAGGAGATACGCAGTATTTT.

The chain couples TRBV7-9 to TRBJ1-3; TRBD1 matches at 7 bases. CDR3 length: 15 residues. Germline trimming cut 2 bases from V and 6 bases from J; bases unmatched to any gene: 7. Germline CDR1 is SEHNR and CDR2 is FQNEAQ (reference sequence). The CDR3 DNA reads TGTGCCAGCAGCTTAACAGGGGCTGGACAAAACACCATATATTTT. Its translation: CASSLTGAGQNTIYF.

V gene TRBV29-1 combines with J gene TRBJ1-5; D remains ambiguous. The germline V gene has CDR1 SQVTM and CDR2 ANQGSEA. Trimming took 4 bases from V and 3 from J, leaving 10 bases between them. CDR3 length: 13 residues. The CDR3 nucleotides read TGCAGCGTTGTGGCAGGCGCCAATCAGCCCCAGCATTTT. This gives the protein CSVVAGANQPQHF.

This clone has a handful of counts. This chain joins TRBV30 and TRBJ2-7; the match to TRBD1 covers 7 bases. This CDR3 is built from 12 residues. In germline, CDR1 is GTSNPN, CDR2 SVGIG (reference sequence). The trim removed 0 bases at V and 4 bases at J, leaving 0 bases unmatched. As DNA, the CDR3 is TGTGCCTGGAGTGTACAGGGGTACGAGCAGTACTTC. Its protein is CAWSVQGYEQYF. The full variable domain, rest sourced from reference TRBV30 and TRBJ2-7, is SQTIHQWPATLVQPVGSPLSLECTVEGTSNPNLYWYRQAAGRGLQLLFYSVGIGQISSEVPQNLSASRPQDRQFILSSKKLLLSDSGFYLCAWSVQGYEQYFGPGTRLTVT.

The chain uses TRBV7-9 and TRBJ1-4; 11 bases match TRBD1. Germline lookup yields CDR1 SEHNR and CDR2 FQNEAQ (reference sequence). CDR3 length: 15 residues. The V segment lost 2 bases and the J segment 8 bases; nucleotides outside the gene matches: 4. The CDR3 protein is CASSLTDRGHEKLFF. DNA of the CDR3: TGTGCCAGCAGCTTAACGGACAGGGGGCACGAAAAACTGTTTTTT.

This sequence joins TRBV5-6 and TRBJ1-4; D unclear. CDR1 SGHDT and CDR2 YYEEEE come from the germline V gene. The germline V and J ends were trimmed by 4 bases and 11 bases, with 12 bases remaining between them. This CDR3 region has 12 residues. CDR3 bases: TGTGCCAGCAGCCCAAGAGCCGGGAAACTGTTTTTT. Translating gives CASSPRAGKLFF.

The chain links TRBV19 to TRBJ2-4; TRBD2 aligns across 16 bases. Germline V gene data show CDR1 as LNHDA and CDR2 as SQIVND (reference sequence). Trimming took 3 bases from V and 6 from J; bases not matched to a gene: 2. The CDR3 runs 16 residues. CDR3 amino acids: CASSMGLAGGINIQYF. The DNA for the CDR3 is TGTGCCAGTAGTATGGGACTAGCGGGGGGGATAAACATTCAGTACTTC.

About this clone itself: Since the CDR3 does not end with the conserved phenylalanine or tryptophan, this likely comes from a read error. The limits of the CDR3 on the DNA are not certain, so only TCRdb's listed CDR3 is given. This chain uses TRBV6-1 with TRBJ1-3; TRBD1, the D gene given by the table, was not confirmed from the DNA. 12 amino acids form the CDR3, both terminal residues included. Germline CDR1 is MNHNS and CDR2 is SASEGT. CDR3: CASSEAWQGLTM.